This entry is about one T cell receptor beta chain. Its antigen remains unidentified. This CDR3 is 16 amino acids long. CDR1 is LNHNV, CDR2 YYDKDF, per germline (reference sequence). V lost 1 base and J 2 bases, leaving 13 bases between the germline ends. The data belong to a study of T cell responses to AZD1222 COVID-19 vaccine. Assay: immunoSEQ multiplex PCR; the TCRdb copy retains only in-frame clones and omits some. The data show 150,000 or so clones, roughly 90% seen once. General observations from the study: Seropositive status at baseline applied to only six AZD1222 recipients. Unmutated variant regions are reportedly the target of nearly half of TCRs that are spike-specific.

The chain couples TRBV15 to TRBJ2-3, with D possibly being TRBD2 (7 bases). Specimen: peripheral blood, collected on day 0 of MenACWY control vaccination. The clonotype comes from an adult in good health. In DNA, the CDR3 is TGTGCCACCAGCAGAGTTGGGGGGGCCTTCACAGATACGCAGTATTTT. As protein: CATSRVGGAFTDTQYF.